Following are 5 T cell receptor beta chains from one sample sequenced in a study of a mutant IDH1 vaccine in newly diagnosed glioma. Time point meaning: week 11, during vaccination. What each vaccine dose contained was 300 ug of mutant IDH1 20-mer peptide, accompanied by topical imiquimod. Clones were read by immunoSEQ multiplex PCR, and TCRdb kept only the in-frame ones, dropping some. The sample yields some 120,000 clones, around 77% seen once. Antigens of these TCRs are unknown. Sequenced material: PBMCs, taken from a glioma patient whose treatment included an IDH1 peptide vaccine. These receptor sequences come from a man aged 40-50 years with glioma.

The chain recombines TRBV7-8 with TRBJ2-1; the match to TRBD2 covers 7 bases. J gave up 8 bases and V 0 bases, and 10 bases lay outside the gene matches. From germline, CDR1 is SGHVS and CDR2 FQNEAQ. The CDR3 is 16 amino acids. The CDR3 region is CASSLATAGPSDEQFF. Written as DNA, the CDR3 is TGTGCCAGCAGCTTAGCCACAGCGGGACCGAGCGATGAGCAGTTCTTC.

The V gene is TRBV5-4, the J gene TRBJ1-1; tentative D call: TRBD1 (5 bases). CDR1 and CDR2 (germline): SGHNT, YYREEE (reference sequence). V was trimmed by 0 bases and J by 5 bases, leaving 11 bases between them. The CDR3 sequence is 14 residues long. The CDR3 sequence is CASSLERGRTEAFF. The DNA of the CDR3 is TGTGCCAGCAGCTTGGAGAGGGGACGGACTGAAGCTTTCTTT.

This chain links TRBV7-9 with TRBJ2-1; TRBD2 matches 7 bases. The germline gives CDR1 SEHNR, CDR2 FQNEAQ (reference sequence). After removal of 5 bases from V and 8 bases from J, the junction contained 6 bases not matched to a gene. This CDR3 is 13 amino acids long. In nucleotides, the CDR3 is TGTGCCAGCAGCCCAGCGGGGTCGCATGAGCAGTTCTTC. This translates into CASSPAGSHEQFF.

This chain links TRBV27 with TRBJ2-3; D not resolved. CDR3 length: 14 amino acids. Germline loops: CDR1 MNHEY, CDR2 SMNVEV (reference sequence). Trimming left V 3 bases short and J 0 bases short, with 7 bases between. The CDR3 DNA reads as TGTGCCAGCAGTTTGAGGAAAAGCACAGATACGCAGTATTTT. Residues: CASSLRKSTDTQYF.

This chain links TRBV7-9 with TRBJ1-1, with 7 bases matching TRBD1. CDR3 length: 14 residues. CDR1 SEHNR and CDR2 FQNEAQ come from the germline V gene (reference sequence). With 6 bases clipped from V and 3 bases from J, the junction kept 7 bases outside the gene matches. The CDR3 sequence: CASSSQGTHTEAFF. The CDR3, as DNA: TGTGCCAGCAGTTCACAGGGGACCCACACTGAAGCTTTCTTT. Complete variable domain (other parts from reference TRBV7-9 and TRBJ1-1): DTGVSQNPRHKITKRGQNVTFRCDPISEHNRLYWYRQTLGQGPEFLTYFQNEAQLEKSRLLSDRFSAERPKGSFSTLEIQRTEQGDSAMYLCASSSQGTHTEAFFGQGTRLTVV.